This T cell receptor (beta chain) appears in the sequencing data of a study of blood T cells in healthy people across ages. In its sample, this clonotype was seen once. CDR1 and CDR2 (germline): MNHEY, SVGAGI. The germline V and J ends were trimmed by 4 bases and 2 bases, with 9 bases remaining between them. CDR3 length: 14 residues. Primers used in a second PCR of roughly 6 to 11 cycles were a sample-barcoded 5' primer and a J-beta primer mix. From the 5' RACE reads, TCRdb called clonotypes with MiXCR, one entry per CDR3 protein. The profile covers 750,000 to 950,000 distinct CDR3 sequences, with about 48% appearing a single time and roughly two fifths taken by the ten largest.

Sequencing used blood. The chain uses TRBV6-5 and TRBJ2-4; D may be TRBD1 (5 bases). This TCR derives from a man older than 75 in good health. This CDR3 reads CASSLGQTKNIQYF. The DNA for the CDR3 is TGTGCCAGCAGTTTGGGGCAGACCAAAAACATTCAGTACTTC.